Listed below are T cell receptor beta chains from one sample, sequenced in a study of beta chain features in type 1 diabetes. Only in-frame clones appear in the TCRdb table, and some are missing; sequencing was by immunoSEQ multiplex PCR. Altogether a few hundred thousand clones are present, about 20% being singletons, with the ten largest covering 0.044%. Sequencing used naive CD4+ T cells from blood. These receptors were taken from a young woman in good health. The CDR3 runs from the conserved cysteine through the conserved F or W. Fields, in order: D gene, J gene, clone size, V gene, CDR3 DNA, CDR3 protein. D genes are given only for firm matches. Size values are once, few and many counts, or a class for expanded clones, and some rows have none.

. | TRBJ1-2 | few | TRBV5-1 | TGCGCCAGCGGCCCGACTGGAGGCTACACCTTC | CASGPTGGYTF
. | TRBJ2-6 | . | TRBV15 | TGTGCCACCAGCAGAGGAGGCTGGGGGCTCCCCTCTGGGGCCAACGTCCTGACTTTC | CATSRGGWGLPSGANVLTF
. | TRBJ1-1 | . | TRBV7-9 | TGTGCCAGCAGCTTTAATAGGGGAACTGAAGCTTTCTTT | CASSFNRGTEAFF
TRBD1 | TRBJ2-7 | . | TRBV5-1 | TGCGCCAGCCCCGAGGGGGCATCATACGAGCAGTACTTC | CASPEGASYEQYF
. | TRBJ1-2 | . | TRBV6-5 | TGTGCCAGCACCGAACTCGGTGGTAACTATGGCTACACCTTC | CASTELGGNYGYTF
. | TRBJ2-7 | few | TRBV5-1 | TGCGCCAGCAGTTCCAACTACGAGCAGTACTTC | CASSSNYEQYF
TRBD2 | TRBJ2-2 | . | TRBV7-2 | TGTGCCAGCAGCTCGGGACTAGCTGACACCGGGGAGCTGTTTTTT | CASSSGLADTGELFF
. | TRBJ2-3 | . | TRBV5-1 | TGCGCCAGCAGCTTGGAGAGGCCTATCGCAGATACGCAGTATTTT | CASSLERPIADTQYF
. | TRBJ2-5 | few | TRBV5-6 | TGTGCCAGCAGCTTGCAGGGGATGGGAGAGACCCAGTACTTC | CASSLQGMGETQYF
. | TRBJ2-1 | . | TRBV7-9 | TGTGCCAGCAGCTCCTTCAATGAGCAGTTCTTC | CASSSFNEQFF